The 30 T cell receptor beta chains below all came from one sample that was sequenced in a study of blood T cell repertoires in COVID-19. TCRdb keeps only in-frame clones here, not all; method: immunoSEQ multiplex PCR. The sample carries about 300,000 clones, around 84% recorded once. Specimen: PBMCs or T cells enriched from blood (not recorded which). The receptors come from a man between 25 and 39 years old who had recovered from COVID-19.

The chain recombines TRBV24-1 with TRBJ2-3, with TRBD2 identical over 7 bases. This CDR3 comprises 18 residues. V shed 1 base and J 2 bases; nucleotides not matched to a gene: 11. Germline V gene data show CDR1 as KGHDR and CDR2 as SFDVKD. CDR3 amino acids: CATSDFPRGGSDTDTQYF. The CDR3 DNA reads as TGTGCCACCAGTGATTTTCCCCGGGGCGGGAGTGACACAGATACGCAGTATTTT.

The chain carries TRBV10-2 and TRBJ2-2; a weak D match, TRBD2 (6 bases). Per the germline V gene, CDR1 is WSHSY and CDR2 is SAAADI. This CDR3 comprises 14 residues. The V end lost 3 bases, the J end lost 5 bases, and 10 bases lay between the germline ends. CDR3 amino acids: CASSDWGETGELFF. CDR3 nucleotides: TGCGCCAGCAGTGATTGGGGGGAAACCGGGGAGCTGTTTTTT.

V usage is TRBV19 and J usage is TRBJ2-2; 10 nucleotides align to TRBD2. From germline, CDR1 is LNHDA and CDR2 SQIVND (reference sequence). This CDR3 is built from 15 residues. Trimming took 7 bases from V and 4 from J; bases not matched to a gene: 6. CDR3 in DNA: TGTGCCAGTATGGCCAGCGGGAGGGTCACCGGGGAGCTGTTTTTT. Translating gives CASMASGRVTGELFF. Filled out from reference TRBV19 and TRBJ2-2, the complete variable domain reads DGGITQSPKYLFRKEGQNVTLSCEQNLNHDAMYWYRQDPGQGLRLIYYSQIVNDFQKGDIAEGYSVSREKKESFPLTVTSAQKNPTAFYLCASMASGRVTGELFFGEGSRLTVL.

Details on this clone: In the same sample, other DNA sequences code for this CDR3. V usage is TRBV19 and J usage is TRBJ1-2; a weak D match, TRBD1 (5 bases). The V and J ends lost 0 bases and 5 bases respectively, with 7 bases between them. The CDR3 has 13 amino acids. Per the germline V gene, CDR1 is LNHDA and CDR2 is SQIVND (reference sequence). The CDR3 loop reads CASSIDRGYGYTF. CDR3 nucleotide sequence: TGTGCCAGTAGTATAGATCGGGGGTATGGCTACACCTTC.

This chain links TRBV11-3 with TRBJ2-3, with D unclear. The CDR3 has 17 residues. With 5 bases removed from V and 4 bases from J, the gap between germline ends came to 22 bases. The germline V gene encodes CDR1 SGHNT and CDR2 YENEEA. For the CDR3, the DNA is TGTGCCAGCAGCCCCGAGGAGAGCTGGATTTCAGCAGATACGCAGTATTTT. Encoded protein: CASSPEESWISADTQYF.

The chain links TRBV2 to TRBJ1-4, with a tentative D call TRBD1 (5 bases). The CDR3 contains 14 residues. Per germline, CDR1 SNHLY and CDR2 FYNNEI. V dropped 8 bases and J dropped 5 bases, with 15 bases sitting between them. The CDR3 DNA reads as TGTGCCAGCCGCCTGGGGGGAGGAAATGAAAAACTGTTTTTT. Translating it yields CASRLGGGNEKLFF.

The J gene is TRBJ1-2, the V gene TRBV6-5, with a weak D call TRBD1 (5 bases). This CDR3 has 13 residues. Between the trimmed V and J ends, which lost 5 bases and 11 bases, there was a span of 18 bases. In germline, CDR1 is MNHEY, CDR2 SVGAGI. The CDR3 DNA reads as TGTGCCAGCAGTCCAGGGCCCCCCAAAGTTTACACCTTC. Protein sequence: CASSPGPPKVYTF.

The chain uses TRBV11-3 and TRBJ2-1; 7 nucleotides agree with TRBD2. This CDR3 has 16 residues. V was clipped by 0 bases and J by 2 bases; unmatched bases: 4. In germline, CDR1 is SGHNT, CDR2 YENEEA. The CDR3: CASSLDLSGAYNEQFF. The CDR3 coding sequence is TGTGCCAGCAGCTTAGATCTAAGCGGGGCCTACAATGAGCAGTTCTTC.

The chain links TRBV5-4 to TRBJ1-1, with D possibly being TRBD1 (6 bases). Germline CDR1 is SGHNT and CDR2 is YYREEE (reference sequence). This CDR3 spans 15 amino acids. V was shortened by 0 bases and J by 1 base, with 10 bases between the two germline ends. The CDR3 sequence: CASSLVGRGNTEAFF. Here the CDR3 DNA reads TGTGCCAGCAGCTTGGTGGGCAGGGGGAACACTGAAGCTTTCTTT. The full variable domain, its missing parts supplied by reference TRBV5-4 and TRBJ1-1, is ETGVTQSPTHLIKTRGQQVTLRCSSQSGHNTVSWYQQALGQGPQFIFQYYREEENGRGNFPPRFSGLQFPNYSSELNVNALELDDSALYLCASSLVGRGNTEAFFGQGTRLTVV.

The chain combines TRBV11-3 with TRBJ2-3; weak D call: TRBD1 (6 bases). Germline V lookup: CDR1 SGHNT, CDR2 YENEEA. Between the trimmed V and J ends, which lost 5 bases and 1 base, there was a span of 13 bases. The CDR3 runs to 15 residues. The CDR3 loop is CASSEGVLGTDTQYF. Written as DNA, the CDR3 is TGTGCCAGCAGCGAGGGGGTGTTGGGCACAGATACGCAGTATTTT.

The V call is TRBV27, the J call TRBJ1-1; D is perhaps TRBD1 (5 bases). Trimming took 5 bases from V and 3 from J, leaving 10 bases between them. Germline lookup yields CDR1 MNHEY and CDR2 SMNVEV (reference sequence). CDR3 length: 13 residues. CDR3 protein: CASSDRDYTEAFF. The CDR3 region has the DNA TGTGCCAGCAGTGACCGGGACTACACTGAAGCTTTCTTT.

This clone was observed a single time. V and J are TRBV30 and TRBJ2-3, with 7 bases identical to TRBD2. The V gene end was trimmed by 0 bases and the J gene end by 2 bases; junction bases not matched to a gene: 2. Germline CDR1 is GTSNPN and CDR2 is SVGIG (reference sequence). The CDR3 is made up of 14 amino acids. CDR3 nucleotides: TGTGCCTGGAGTGTGGGGGACTACACAGATACGCAGTATTTT. The encoded protein is CAWSVGDYTDTQYF.

V gene TRBV5-1 combines with J gene TRBJ1-3; D is perhaps TRBD1 (6 bases). CDR3 length equals 13 residues. The V gene's germline CDR1 is SGHRS and CDR2 YFSETQ. Trimming removed 7 bases at V and 4 bases at J, with 12 bases between. The CDR3 region has the DNA TGCGCCAGCGGATCCCAGGGGGGAAACACCATATATTTT. It is translated as CASGSQGGNTIYF.

This clone was picked up one time. The rearrangement joins TRBV21-1 to TRBJ2-2; the table's D gene call, TRBD2, was not cross checked with the DNA. TRBV21-1 is marked as a pseudogene. The CDR3 totals 16 residues. The CDR3 loop reads CASSKVAGVNTGELFF. In DNA, the CDR3 is TGTGCCAGCAGCAAAGTAGCGGGAGTGAACACCGGGGAGCTGTTTTTT.

The chain has TRBV11-2 and TRBJ1-1; D gene uncertain. Germline values: CDR1 SGHAT, CDR2 FQNNGV. V was cut by 7 bases and J by 8 bases, with 17 bases left in between. The CDR3 length is 13 residues. The CDR3 protein is CASTPRREGEAFF. The CDR3, as DNA: TGTGCCAGCACCCCCAGGAGGGAAGGAGAAGCTTTCTTT.

The gene calls are TRBV5-4 and TRBJ2-3, with 8 bases lining up with TRBD2. Germline CDR1 SGHNT, CDR2 YYREEE (reference sequence). There are 19 residues in the CDR3. J gave up 2 bases and V 4 bases, and 18 bases lay outside the gene matches. As DNA, the CDR3 is TGTGCCAGCAGCCCCGATCTCGGGTGGGTAGCGGGGAACACAGATACGCAGTATTTT. Amino acids: CASSPDLGWVAGNTDTQYF.

The J gene is TRBJ1-6, the V gene TRBV27, with D unresolved. Per germline, CDR1 MNHEY and CDR2 SMNVEV (reference sequence). The V gene lost 3 bases and the J gene lost 9 bases, with 15 bases spanning the gap. This CDR3 has 15 amino acids. DNA for the CDR3: TGTGCCAGCAGTTTGGCAGGAGGGCGGTTTTCACCCCTCCACTTT. It is translated as CASSLAGGRFSPLHF.

The V and J genes are TRBV4-2 and TRBJ1-6, with 9 bases lining up with TRBD1. V lost 2 bases, J lost 7 bases, and 18 bases stayed unmatched. Germline CDR1 reads LGHNA; CDR2 reads YNFKEQ. CDR3 length equals 20 residues. CDR3 residues: CASSQRGQGFSRSSNSPLHF. DNA of the CDR3: TGTGCCAGCAGCCAAAGGGGACAGGGTTTTTCCCGAAGTTCCAATTCACCCCTCCACTTT.

J is TRBJ2-7 and V is TRBV6-5; 9 nucleotides align to TRBD1. The V segment lost 7 bases and the J segment 5 bases; nucleotides outside the gene matches: 12. Germline V gene lookup returns CDR1 MNHEY and CDR2 SVGAGI. The CDR3 contains 15 residues. CDR3 amino acids: CASTLDPGQGNEQYF. The CDR3 DNA reads as TGTGCCAGCACTCTGGACCCGGGACAGGGAAACGAGCAGTACTTC.

The rearrangement joins TRBV5-1 to TRBJ1-3, with a possible D match to TRBD1 (5 bases). The V gene's germline CDR1 is SGHRS and CDR2 YFSETQ. The CDR3 runs to 16 residues. Trimming removed 4 bases from V and 2 bases from J, with 16 bases in between. The chain's CDR3 is CASSDPRQTAGNTIYF. CDR3 coding DNA: TGCGCCAGCAGCGACCCTCGACAGACCGCTGGAAACACCATATATTTT.

J is TRBJ2-7 and V is TRBV4-2; no clear D gene. The V gene lost 0 bases and the J gene lost 1 base, with 28 bases spanning the gap. Germline CDR1 is LGHNA and CDR2 is YNFKEQ. CDR3 length: 21 residues. The CDR3 region is CASSQDKLETVLLSMSYEQYF. The CDR3 DNA follows: TGTGCCAGCAGCCAAGATAAACTGGAGACGGTTCTTTTATCAATGTCCTACGAGCAGTACTTC.

The rearrangement uses TRBV5-6 and TRBJ1-2, with TRBD1 identical over 7 bases. J gave up 8 bases and V 4 bases, and 8 bases lay outside the gene matches. Germline V lookup: CDR1 SGHDT, CDR2 YYEEEE. The CDR3 contains 13 residues. CDR3 protein: CASSPTRGRGYTF. The CDR3 DNA follows: TGTGCCAGCAGCCCGACGAGGGGGCGCGGCTACACCTTC. Combining the CDR3 with reference TRBV5-6 and TRBJ1-2 gives the whole variable domain DAGVTQSPTHLIKTRGQQVTLRCSPKSGHDTVSWYQQALGQGPQFIFQYYEEEERQRGNFPDRFSGHQFPNYSSELNVNALLLGDSALYLCASSPTRGRGYTFGSGTRLTVV.

The gene calls are TRBV18 and TRBJ2-1; 10 bases are shared with TRBD2. The CDR3 has 16 residues. Germline V gives CDR1 KGHSH, CDR2 LQKENI. The V and J ends lost 2 bases and 7 bases, in that order; junction bases with no gene match: 8. As DNA, the CDR3 is TGTGCCAGCTCACCATCCCTAGCGGGAGTAGGAAATGAGCAGTTCTTC. It encodes CASSPSLAGVGNEQFF. Full variable domain (missing parts from reference TRBV18 and TRBJ2-1): NAGVMQNPRHLVRRRGQEARLRCSPMKGHSHVYWYRQLPEEGLKFMVYLQKENIIDESGMPKERFSAEFPKEGPSILRIQQVVRGDSAAYFCASSPSLAGVGNEQFFGPGTRLTVL.

J is TRBJ2-7 and V is TRBV5-6; 7 bases line up with TRBD2. The CDR3 contains 13 residues. CDR1 SGHDT and CDR2 YYEEEE come from the germline V gene. This chain's CDR3 is CAGPGGLSYEQYF. In DNA, the CDR3 is TGTGCGGGACCGGGGGGTTTATCCTACGAGCAGTACTTC.

V is TRBV27 and J is TRBJ1-2, with 7 bases aligning to TRBD1. Germline V gene lookup returns CDR1 MNHEY and CDR2 SMNVEV (reference sequence). This CDR3 has 15 residues. V shed 2 bases, J shed 4 bases, and the junction held 7 bases outside the gene matches. CDR3 sequence reads: CASSLTGATTYGYTF. DNA of the CDR3: TGTGCCAGCAGTTTAACAGGGGCGACGACCTATGGCTACACCTTC.

V is TRBV28 and J is TRBJ1-6; tentative D call: TRBD1 (6 bases). Germline CDR1 is MDHEN and CDR2 is SYDVKM. The CDR3 extends over 15 amino acids. V was shortened by 5 bases and J by 10 bases, with 18 bases between the two germline ends. For the CDR3, the DNA is TGTGCCAGCAGTCACCCCCAAGGGGGGGTGTCACCCCTCCACTTT. This translates into CASSHPQGGVSPLHF.

The genes are TRBV4-1 and TRBJ2-7; D might be TRBD1 (6 bases). Germline CDR1 reads MGHRA; CDR2 reads YSYEKL. Trimming left V 0 bases short and J 4 bases short, with 13 bases between. The CDR3 covers 15 residues. The CDR3 bases are TGCGCCAGCAGCCAAGATCCCTCAGGGGTGTACGAGCAGTACTTC. Its translation is CASSQDPSGVYEQYF.

The chain has TRBV19 and TRBJ2-7; TRBD1 agrees at 8 bases. The ends lost 7 bases at V and 7 bases at J; junction bases unmatched: 9. This CDR3 is built from 13 residues. Germline CDR1 LNHDA, CDR2 SQIVND (reference sequence). CDR3 nucleotides: TGTGCCAGTACACCCCAGGGGGCCGGAGAGCAGTACTTC. This codes for CASTPQGAGEQYF. Full variable domain (remainder filled in from reference TRBV19 and TRBJ2-7): DGGITQSPKYLFRKEGQNVTLSCEQNLNHDAMYWYRQDPGQGLRLIYYSQIVNDFQKGDIAEGYSVSREKKESFPLTVTSAQKNPTAFYLCASTPQGAGEQYFGPGTRLTVT.

The rearrangement uses TRBV10-2 and TRBJ1-5; 8 nucleotides agree with TRBD1. Germline CDR1 WSHSY, CDR2 SAAADI. CDR3 length: 14 amino acids. The V segment lost 5 bases and the J segment 7 bases; nucleotides outside the gene matches: 7. The CDR3 is CASSPDRAPQPQHF. The CDR3 nucleotides are TGCGCCAGCAGTCCGGACAGGGCCCCCCAGCCCCAGCATTTT.

The rearrangement uses TRBV28 and TRBJ1-1; D gene ambiguous. The CDR3 runs 15 residues. CDR1 and CDR2 from the germline V gene are MDHEN and SYDVKM. Trimming left V 5 bases short and J 1 base short, with 14 bases between. The CDR3 loop reads CASSPSRLRNTEAFF. In DNA, the CDR3 is TGTGCCAGCAGTCCATCCCGCCTTAGGAACACTGAAGCTTTCTTT. Looking up the rest from reference TRBV28 and TRBJ1-1 gives the full variable domain: DVKVTQSSRYLVKRTGEKVFLECVQDMDHENMFWYRQDPGLGLRLIYFSYDVKMKEKGDIPEGYSVSREKKERFSLILESASTNQTSMYLCASSPSRLRNTEAFFGQGTRLTVV.